Shown below are 21 T cell receptor beta chains from a single sample sequenced in a study of T cell repertoires in cytomegalovirus infection. TCRdb analysed the reads with MiXCR anew, one entry per CDR3 protein. The data hold about 310,000 distinct CDR3 sequences, with roughly 25% observed a single time. Their specific antigens are unknown. This specimen was cultured PBMCs, taken from culture after CMV antigen stimulation. Receptors originate from a human donor in good health (CMV status not recorded). Some clones in this sample may be carry-over from other donors' samples.

The chain is built from TRBV6-1 and TRBJ2-1; a possible D gene is TRBD2 (6 bases). Germline lookup yields CDR1 MNHNS and CDR2 SASEGT. V lost 2 bases to trimming and J lost 8 bases, with 13 bases between them. The CDR3 is made up of 14 amino acids. CDR3 in amino acids: CASSEILAAYEQFF. CDR3 nucleotide sequence: TGTGCCAGCAGTGAAATTTTAGCGGCCTATGAGCAGTTCTTC.

In its sample, this clonotype was seen a few times. This chain links TRBV7-2 with TRBJ2-1, with a possible D match to TRBD2 (5 bases). Germline CDR1 is SGHTA and CDR2 is FQGNSA. Trimming shortened V by 5 bases and J by 7 bases, and 15 bases separated the two germline ends. The CDR3 is 14 residues long. The CDR3 DNA is TGTGCCAGCAGCCCCACCCCTCCGGGGAATGAGCAGTTCTTC. Translation gives CASSPTPPGNEQFF.

The CDR3 spells CASSTWAGAPQHF. CDR3 DNA sequence: TGTGCCAGCAGCACTTGGGCCGGGGCGCCCCAGCATTTT. V and J are TRBV7-6 and TRBJ1-5, with D maybe TRBD1 (5 bases). Germline values: CDR1 SGHVS, CDR2 FNYEAQ. CDR3 length equals 13 residues. Between the trimmed V and J ends, which lost 5 bases and 9 bases, there was a span of 14 bases.

The chain combines TRBV6-6 with TRBJ2-7; 9 bases align to TRBD1. Germline values: CDR1 MNHNY, CDR2 SVGAGI (reference sequence). V trimming: 6 bases; J trimming: 5 bases; junction bases outside the gene matches: 8. This CDR3 has 14 residues. CDR3 residues: CASRTTGGGDEQYV. In nucleotides, the CDR3 is TGTGCCAGCAGAACGACAGGGGGAGGCGACGAGCAGTACGTC.

V gene TRBV7-2 combines with J gene TRBJ1-2, with 7 bases lining up with TRBD1. V trimming: 7 bases; J trimming: 4 bases; junction bases outside the gene matches: 9. CDR3 length: 14 residues. Germline lookup yields CDR1 SGHTA and CDR2 FQGNSA. As DNA, the CDR3 is TGTGCCAGCAACCCGGGACAGTTAGTCTATGGCTACACCTTC. It yields the protein CASNPGQLVYGYTF.

The chain carries TRBV19 and TRBJ2-5, with D maybe TRBD1 (5 bases). The germline V gene has CDR1 LNHDA and CDR2 SQIVND (reference sequence). This CDR3 is built from 14 residues. Between the trimmed V and J ends, which lost 6 bases and 5 bases, there was a span of 16 bases. CDR3 region: CASSLQGGRETQYF. The CDR3 DNA follows: TGTGCCAGTAGCTTGCAGGGCGGCAGGGAGACCCAGTACTTC.

This chain joins TRBV11-2 and TRBJ1-1; D is perhaps TRBD1 (5 bases). CDR1 and CDR2 from the germline V gene are SGHAT and FQNNGV. With 8 bases removed from V and 4 bases from J, the gap between germline ends came to 14 bases. The CDR3 has 13 amino acids. CDR3 coding DNA: TGTGCCAGCCGGGGCCAGGGACTCACTGAAGCTTTCTTT. It yields the protein CASRGQGLTEAFF. The full variable domain, in which reference TRBV11-2 and TRBJ1-1 provide the parts outside the CDR3, is EAGVAQSPRYKIIEKRQSVAFWCNPISGHATLYWYQQILGQGPKLLIQFQNNGVVDDSQLPKDRFSAERLKGVDSTLKIQPAKLEDSAVYLCASRGQGLTEAFFGQGTRLTVV.

The chain uses TRBV11-2 and TRBJ1-6; D call uncertain. V lost 5 bases and J lost 7, with 15 bases in between. The CDR3 contains 15 residues. Germline CDR1 is SGHAT and CDR2 is FQNNGV. The CDR3 DNA reads as TGTGCCAGCAGCCTACAGACCGGAACCAATTCACCCCTCCACTTT. It is translated as CASSLQTGTNSPLHF.

V gene TRBV28 combines with J gene TRBJ2-7, with TRBD2 matching over 11 bases. Germline-derived CDR1 and CDR2 are MDHEN and SYDVKM. V shed 2 bases, J shed 1 base, and the junction held 7 bases outside the gene matches. The CDR3 has 17 amino acids. CDR3 DNA sequence: TGTGCCAGCAGTTTAAATCCTCGGACTAGCGGGTCCTACGAGCAGTACTTC. Protein product: CASSLNPRTSGSYEQYF.

The DNA of the CDR3 is TGTGCCAGCAGTGGGTACGGAGTGGGGCTCGGCTACACCTTC. It translates to CASSGYGVGLGYTF. The V gene is TRBV25-1, the J gene TRBJ1-2; TRBD1 might be the D (5 bases). CDR1 is MGHDK, CDR2 SYGVNS, per germline. Trimming took 4 bases from V and 8 from J, leaving 17 bases between them. The CDR3 runs 14 residues.

The chain recombines TRBV6-2 or TRBV6-3 with TRBJ2-5; 8 bases map to TRBD2. Unmatched junction bases numbered 20, after V lost 0 bases and J lost 5 bases. Germline V gene data show CDR1 as MNHEY and CDR2 as SVGEGT. The CDR3 spans 20 residues. The CDR3 region has the DNA TGTGCCAGCAGTTACTCAAAGGGCGGAGCGGGAGCGCCTGCCCCTGAGACCCAGTACTTC. This gives the protein CASSYSKGGAGAPAPETQYF.

The table lists this clonotype with a few counts. The chain recombines TRBV9 with TRBJ2-5; tentatively, D is TRBD1 (6 bases). The V end was cut by 4 bases, the J end by 5 bases, with 18 bases between. Looked up from germline, CDR1 is SGDLS and CDR2 is YYNGEE. The CDR3 sequence is 15 residues long. The CDR3 DNA follows: TGTGCCAGCAGCAATAGAGGACAGCCCCTCGAGACCCAGTACTTC. Amino acids: CASSNRGQPLETQYF.

The chain is built from TRBV7-2 and TRBJ2-4; possibly TRBD2 for D (5 bases). The V end lost 5 bases, the J end lost 0 bases, and 8 bases lay between the germline ends. The CDR3 spans 14 residues. The V gene's germline CDR1 is SGHTA and CDR2 FQGNSA. The DNA of the CDR3 is TGTGCCAGCAGCCGGGGTGTAGCCAAAAACATTCAGTACTTC. Translated: CASSRGVAKNIQYF.

The chain combines TRBV7-2 with TRBJ2-3; tentatively, D is TRBD1 (6 bases). The germline V gene has CDR1 SGHTA and CDR2 FQGNSA. The length of the CDR3 is 15 residues. With 8 bases removed from V and 7 bases from J, the gap between germline ends came to 22 bases. The CDR3 nucleotides are TGTGCCAGCCACCATAGGGGGTCCGACTCCAATACGCAGTATTTT. It is translated as CASHHRGSDSNTQYF.

This clonotype was counted ten times or more. This chain uses TRBV7-2 with TRBJ2-3, with 10 bases that match TRBD2. The CDR3 is 15 residues long. Germline assignment: CDR1 SGHTA and CDR2 FQGNSA. V was pared by 7 bases and J by 4 bases, with 8 bases of the junction left unmatched. The CDR3 loop is CASNPSGSRADTQYF. In DNA, the CDR3 is TGTGCCAGCAATCCTAGCGGGAGTCGGGCAGATACGCAGTATTTT.

This chain links TRBV4-1 with TRBJ2-2; tentatively, D is TRBD1 (5 bases). The germline V and J ends were trimmed by 4 bases and 2 bases, with 20 bases remaining between them. The CDR3 is 18 amino acids. Germline lookup yields CDR1 MGHRA and CDR2 YSYEKL. For the CDR3, the DNA is TGCGCCAGCAGCCCAGGGCCCGGGCGGCGCGGCAACACCGGGGAGCTGTTTTTT. Encoded protein: CASSPGPGRRGNTGELFF.

The chain uses TRBV4-1 and TRBJ1-3; TRBD1 might be the D (6 bases). CDR3 length equals 17 residues. The germline V gene encodes CDR1 MGHRA and CDR2 YSYEKL. V was trimmed by 4 bases and J by 5 bases, leaving 21 bases between them. The CDR3 region has the DNA TGCGCCAGCAGCCGAAGTCCGGGGGACACCCCTCGAAACACCATATATTTT. It is translated as CASSRSPGDTPRNTIYF.

This clonotype was counted between two and nine times. The chain recombines TRBV6-2 or TRBV6-3 with TRBJ2-7; 7 nucleotides align to TRBD2. Germline V gives CDR1 MNHEY, CDR2 SVGEGT. The CDR3 covers 15 residues. The ends lost 7 bases at V and 0 bases at J; junction bases unmatched: 9. The CDR3 reads CASTKAGYTSYEQYV. The CDR3 coding sequence is TGTGCCAGCACAAAAGCGGGATACACCTCCTACGAGCAGTACGTC.

In its sample, this clonotype was seen many times. The chain is built from TRBV7-2 and TRBJ2-7, with D perhaps matching TRBD1 or TRBD2 (5 bases each). The V end lost 1 base, the J end lost 4 bases, and 11 bases lay between the germline ends. The germline gives CDR1 SGHTA, CDR2 FQGNSA. The CDR3 covers 14 residues. The CDR3 region has the DNA TGTGCCAGCAGCTTAGAGAGGGGCGGGTACGAGCAGTACTTC. This gives the protein CASSLERGGYEQYF.

This clonotype was detected ten times or more. The chain recombines TRBV7-2 with TRBJ1-5; tentative D call: TRBD1 (5 bases). This CDR3 region has 16 residues. The germline V gene has CDR1 SGHTA and CDR2 FQGNSA. Trimming took 2 bases from V and 4 from J, leaving 15 bases between them. For the CDR3, the DNA is TGTGCCAGCAGCTTATGGCTGGGGGGGGGAAATCAGCCCCAGCATTTT. This encodes CASSLWLGGGNQPQHF.

The chain employs TRBV12-3 or TRBV12-4 and TRBJ1-1; 8 nucleotides line up with TRBD1. V was pared by 5 bases and J by 2 bases, with 7 bases of the junction left unmatched. This CDR3 is built from 15 residues. CDR3 residues: CASSGSTGGNTEAFF. Written as DNA, the CDR3 is TGTGCCAGCAGTGGCTCTACAGGGGGTAACACTGAAGCTTTCTTT.